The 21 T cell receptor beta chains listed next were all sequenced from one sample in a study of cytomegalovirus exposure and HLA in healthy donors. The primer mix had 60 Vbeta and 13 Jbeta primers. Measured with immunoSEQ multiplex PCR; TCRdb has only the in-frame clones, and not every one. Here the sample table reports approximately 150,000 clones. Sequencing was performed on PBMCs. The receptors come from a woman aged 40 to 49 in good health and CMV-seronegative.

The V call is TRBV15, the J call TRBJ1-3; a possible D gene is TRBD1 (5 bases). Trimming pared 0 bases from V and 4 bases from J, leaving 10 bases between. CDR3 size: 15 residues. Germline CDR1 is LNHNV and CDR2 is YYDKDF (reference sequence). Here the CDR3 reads CATSRDGAAGNTIYF. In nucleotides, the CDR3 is TGTGCCACCAGCAGAGATGGGGCCGCGGGAAACACCATATATTTT.

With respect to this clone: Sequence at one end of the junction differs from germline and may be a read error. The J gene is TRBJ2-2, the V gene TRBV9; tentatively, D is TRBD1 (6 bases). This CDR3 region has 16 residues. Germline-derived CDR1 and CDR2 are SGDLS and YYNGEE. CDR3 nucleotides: TGTGCCAGCAGCGTAGGGGTGGGGGCGAATACCGGGGAGCTGTTTTTT. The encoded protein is CASSVGVGANTGELFF.

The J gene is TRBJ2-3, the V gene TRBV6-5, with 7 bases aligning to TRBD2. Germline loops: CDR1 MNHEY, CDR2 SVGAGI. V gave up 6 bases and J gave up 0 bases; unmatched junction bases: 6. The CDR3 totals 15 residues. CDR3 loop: CASSFDSGSTDTQYF. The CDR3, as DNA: TGTGCCAGCAGCTTCGATAGCGGGAGCACAGATACGCAGTATTTT.

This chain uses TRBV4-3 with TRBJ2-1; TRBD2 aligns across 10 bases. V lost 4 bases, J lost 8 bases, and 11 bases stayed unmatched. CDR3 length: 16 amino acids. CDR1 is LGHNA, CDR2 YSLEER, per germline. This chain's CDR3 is CASSPSPAGGRYEQFF. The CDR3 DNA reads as TGCGCCAGCAGCCCCAGCCCAGCGGGGGGGCGCTATGAGCAGTTCTTC.

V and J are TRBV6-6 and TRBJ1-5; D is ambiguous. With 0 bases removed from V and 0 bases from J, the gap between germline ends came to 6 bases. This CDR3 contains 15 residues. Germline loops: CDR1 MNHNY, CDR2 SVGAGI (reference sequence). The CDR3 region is CASSYSRISNQPQHF. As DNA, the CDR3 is TGTGCCAGCAGTTACTCGCGGATTAGCAATCAGCCCCAGCATTTT.

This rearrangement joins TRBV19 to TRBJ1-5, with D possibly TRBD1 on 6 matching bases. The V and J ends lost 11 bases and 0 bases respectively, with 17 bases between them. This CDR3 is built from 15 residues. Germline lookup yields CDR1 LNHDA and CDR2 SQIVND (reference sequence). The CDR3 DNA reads TGTGCCGGCTCAGATGGGGGCTATAGCAATCAGCCCCAGCATTTT. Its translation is CAGSDGGYSNQPQHF.

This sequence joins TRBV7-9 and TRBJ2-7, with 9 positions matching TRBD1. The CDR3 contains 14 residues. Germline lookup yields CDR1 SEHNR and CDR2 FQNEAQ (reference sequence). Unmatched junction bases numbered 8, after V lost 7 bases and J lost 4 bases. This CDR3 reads CASNPGTGRYEQYF. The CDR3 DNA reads TGTGCCAGCAACCCCGGGACAGGGAGGTACGAGCAGTACTTC.

CDR3 DNA: TGCGCCAGCTTTTCCTACAGGGACCAGCAGTACGTC. It translates to CASFSYRDQQYV. The chain joins TRBV23-1 to TRBJ2-7; D may be TRBD1 (6 bases). TRBV23-1 is known as an ORF, though its function is uncertain. Between the trimmed V and J ends, which lost 8 bases and 8 bases, there was a span of 16 bases. This CDR3 has 12 residues.

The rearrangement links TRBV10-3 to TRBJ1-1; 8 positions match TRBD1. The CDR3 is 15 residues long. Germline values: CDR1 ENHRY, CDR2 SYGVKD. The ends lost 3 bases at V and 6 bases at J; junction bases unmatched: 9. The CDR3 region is CAISDYTGGIAEAFF. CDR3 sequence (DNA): TGTGCCATCAGTGATTACACAGGGGGGATCGCTGAAGCTTTCTTT.

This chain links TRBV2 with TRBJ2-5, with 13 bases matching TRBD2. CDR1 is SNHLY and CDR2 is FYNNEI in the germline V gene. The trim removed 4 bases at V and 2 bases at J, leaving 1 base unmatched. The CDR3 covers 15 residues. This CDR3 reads CASSGTSGGQETQYF. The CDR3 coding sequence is TGTGCCAGCAGTGGGACTAGCGGGGGACAAGAGACCCAGTACTTC.

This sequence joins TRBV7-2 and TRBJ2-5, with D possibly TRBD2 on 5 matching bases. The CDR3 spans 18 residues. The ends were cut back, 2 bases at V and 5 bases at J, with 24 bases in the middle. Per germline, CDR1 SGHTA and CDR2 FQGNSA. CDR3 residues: CASSLMRMTDRGRETQYF. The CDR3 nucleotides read TGTGCCAGCAGCTTAATGCGGATGACTGATAGAGGGCGGGAGACCCAGTACTTC. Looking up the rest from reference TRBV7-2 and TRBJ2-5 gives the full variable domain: GAGVSQSPSNKVTEKGKDVELRCDPISGHTALYWYRQSLGQGLEFLIYFQGNSAPDKSGLPSDRFSAERTGGSVSTLTIQRTQQEDSAVYLCASSLMRMTDRGRETQYFGPGTRLLVL.

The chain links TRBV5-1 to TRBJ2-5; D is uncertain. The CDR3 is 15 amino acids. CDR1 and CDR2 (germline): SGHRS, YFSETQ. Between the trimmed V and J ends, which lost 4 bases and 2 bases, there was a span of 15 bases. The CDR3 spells CASSQTLLLQETQYF. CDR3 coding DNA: TGCGCCAGCAGCCAAACCCTGTTACTTCAAGAGACCCAGTACTTC. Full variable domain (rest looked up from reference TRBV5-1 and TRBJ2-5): KAGVTQTPRYLIKTRGQQVTLSCSPISGHRSVSWYQQTPGQGLQFLFEYFSETQRNKGNFPGRFSGRQFSNSRSEMNVSTLELGDSALYLCASSQTLLLQETQYFGPGTRLLVL.

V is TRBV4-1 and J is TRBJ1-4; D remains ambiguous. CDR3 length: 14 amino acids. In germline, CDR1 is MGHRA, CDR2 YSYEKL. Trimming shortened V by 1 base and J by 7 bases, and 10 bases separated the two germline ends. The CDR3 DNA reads TGCGCCAGCAGCCAAGGGAGGATCCGTGAAAAACTGTTTTTT. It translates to CASSQGRIREKLFF.

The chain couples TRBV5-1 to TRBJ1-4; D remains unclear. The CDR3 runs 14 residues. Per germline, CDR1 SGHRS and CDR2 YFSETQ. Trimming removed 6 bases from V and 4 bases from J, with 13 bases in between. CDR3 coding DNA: TGCGCCAGCAAGGAGGGCAGTAATAATGAAAAACTGTTTTTT. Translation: CASKEGSNNEKLFF.

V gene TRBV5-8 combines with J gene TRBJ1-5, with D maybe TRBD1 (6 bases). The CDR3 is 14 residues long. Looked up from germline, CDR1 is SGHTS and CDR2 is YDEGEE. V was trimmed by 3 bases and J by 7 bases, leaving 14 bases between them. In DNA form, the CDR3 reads TGTGCCAGCAGCTCGTACAACAGGGACCAGCCCCAGCATTTT. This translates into CASSSYNRDQPQHF.

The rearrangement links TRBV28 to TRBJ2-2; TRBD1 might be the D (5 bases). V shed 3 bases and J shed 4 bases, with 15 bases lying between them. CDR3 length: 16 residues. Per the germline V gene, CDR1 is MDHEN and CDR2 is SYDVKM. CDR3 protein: CASSLPRYRGTGELFF. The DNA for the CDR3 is TGTGCCAGCAGTTTGCCTAGGTATAGGGGCACCGGGGAGCTGTTTTTT.

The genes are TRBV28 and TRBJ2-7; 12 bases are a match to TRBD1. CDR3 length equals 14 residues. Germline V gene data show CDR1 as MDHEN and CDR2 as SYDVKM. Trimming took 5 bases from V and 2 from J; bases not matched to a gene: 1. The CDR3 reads CASSGTGGTYEQYV. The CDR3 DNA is TGTGCCAGCAGTGGGACAGGGGGCACCTACGAGCAGTACGTC.

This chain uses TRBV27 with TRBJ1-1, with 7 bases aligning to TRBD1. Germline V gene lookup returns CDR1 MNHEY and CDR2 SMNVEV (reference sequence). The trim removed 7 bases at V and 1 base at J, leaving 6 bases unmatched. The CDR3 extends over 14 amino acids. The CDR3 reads CASTEQGPNTEAFF. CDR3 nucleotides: TGTGCCAGCACTGAACAGGGGCCGAACACTGAAGCTTTCTTT.

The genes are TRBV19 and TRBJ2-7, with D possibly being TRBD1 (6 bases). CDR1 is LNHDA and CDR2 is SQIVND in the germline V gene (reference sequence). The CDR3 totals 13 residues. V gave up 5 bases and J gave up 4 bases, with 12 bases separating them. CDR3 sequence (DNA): TGTGCCAGTAGTTTGGGCAGGGGTTACGAGCAGTACTTC. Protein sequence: CASSLGRGYEQYF.

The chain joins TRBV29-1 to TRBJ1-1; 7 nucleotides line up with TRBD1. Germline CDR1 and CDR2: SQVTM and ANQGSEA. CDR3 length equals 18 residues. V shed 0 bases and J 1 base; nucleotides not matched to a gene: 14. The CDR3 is CSVEDLGQLQGRNTEAFF. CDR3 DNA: TGCAGCGTTGAAGATCTTGGGCAGTTACAGGGGCGGAACACTGAAGCTTTCTTT.

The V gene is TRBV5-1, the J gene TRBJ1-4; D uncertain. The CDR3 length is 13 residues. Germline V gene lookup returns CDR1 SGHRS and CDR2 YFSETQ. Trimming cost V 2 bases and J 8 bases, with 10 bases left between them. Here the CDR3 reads CASSFSAGEKLFF. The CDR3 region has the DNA TGCGCCAGCAGCTTTTCAGCGGGAGAAAAACTGTTTTTT. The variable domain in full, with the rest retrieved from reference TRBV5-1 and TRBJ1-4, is KAGVTQTPRYLIKTRGQQVTLSCSPISGHRSVSWYQQTPGQGLQFLFEYFSETQRNKGNFPGRFSGRQFSNSRSEMNVSTLELGDSALYLCASSFSAGEKLFFGSGTQLSVL.